This T cell receptor (beta chain) was documented in a study of blood T cell repertoires in COVID-19. With 5 bases removed from V and 7 bases from J, the gap between germline ends came to 14 bases. The CDR3 contains 13 residues. Germline assignment: CDR1 SEHNR and CDR2 FQNEAQ (reference sequence). The data were produced by immunoSEQ multiplex PCR, yet TCRdb's version contains in-frame clones alone and is incomplete. The data contain tens of thousands of clones, more than 65% of them singletons. The sequencing sample was made of peripheral blood. This TCR came from a human donor in a cohort sampled during active COVID-19. The chain has TRBV7-9 and TRBJ1-2; D is perhaps TRBD1 (6 bases). In DNA form, the CDR3 reads TGTGCCAGCAGCGGAGGACTCAGGGGTGGCTACACCTTC. Its translation is CASSGGLRGGYTF.